This T cell receptor (beta chain) was sequenced for a study of vaccination effects on CD4 cells after COVID-19. Germline values: CDR1 SNHLY, CDR2 FYNNEI. The CDR3 runs to 12 residues. V lost 6 bases to trimming and J lost 7 bases; unmatched junction nucleotides: 2. A few counts support this clone. The antigen is unknown. Sequencing was performed with immunoSEQ multiplex PCR; in TCRdb, only in-frame clones are kept and a portion is missing. The sample lists 20,000 or so clones; 65% to 80% were seen once. Expansion of antigen-specific CD4+ T cells with viral peptide pools was carried out by the ViraFEST assay before sequencing. It was after roughly ten days of culture that CD4+ T cells were isolated. The vaccine recipients had no prior SARS-CoV-2 infection, with negative nucleocapsid antibodies.

The starting material was CD4+ T cells from PBMCs cultured with HCoV-NL63 spike peptides, obtained before COVID-19 vaccination. The V gene is TRBV2, the J gene TRBJ1-4, with 7 bases fitting TRBD1. This receptor was identified in a human donor who received a COVID-19 vaccine. CDR3 nucleotide sequence: TGTGCCAGCAGACAGGGGAGTGAAAAACTGTTTTTT. Translating gives CASRQGSEKLFF. The complete variable domain, with remaining parts taken from reference TRBV2 and TRBJ1-4, reads EPEVTQTPSHQVTQMGQEVILRCVPISNHLYFYWYRQILGQKVEFLVSFYNNEISEKSEIFDDQFSVERPDGSNFTLKIRSTKLEDSAMYFCASRQGSEKLFFGSGTQLSVL.